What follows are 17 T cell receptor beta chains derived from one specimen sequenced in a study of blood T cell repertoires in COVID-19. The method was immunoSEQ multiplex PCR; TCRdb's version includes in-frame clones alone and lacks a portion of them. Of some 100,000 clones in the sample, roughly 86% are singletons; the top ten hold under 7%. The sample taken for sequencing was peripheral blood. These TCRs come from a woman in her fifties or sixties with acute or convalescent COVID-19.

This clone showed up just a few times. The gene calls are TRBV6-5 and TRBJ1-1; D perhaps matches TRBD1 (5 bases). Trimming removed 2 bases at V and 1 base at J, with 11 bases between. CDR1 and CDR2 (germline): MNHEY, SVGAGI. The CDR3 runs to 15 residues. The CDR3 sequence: CASSYGGDWNTEAFF. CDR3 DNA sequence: TGTGCCAGCAGTTACGGGGGGGACTGGAACACTGAAGCTTTCTTT.

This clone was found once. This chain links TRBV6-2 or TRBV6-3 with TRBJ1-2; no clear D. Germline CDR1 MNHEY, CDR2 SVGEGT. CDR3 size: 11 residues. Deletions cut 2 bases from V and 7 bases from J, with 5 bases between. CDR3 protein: CASSYVRGYTF. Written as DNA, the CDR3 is TGTGCCAGCAGTTACGTCCGTGGCTACACCTTC.

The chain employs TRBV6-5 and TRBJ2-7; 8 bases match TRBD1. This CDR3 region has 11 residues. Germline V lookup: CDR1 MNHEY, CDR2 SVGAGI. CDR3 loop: CASRGQGEAHV. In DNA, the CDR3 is TGTGCCAGCAGAGGACAGGGAGAGGCGCACGTC.

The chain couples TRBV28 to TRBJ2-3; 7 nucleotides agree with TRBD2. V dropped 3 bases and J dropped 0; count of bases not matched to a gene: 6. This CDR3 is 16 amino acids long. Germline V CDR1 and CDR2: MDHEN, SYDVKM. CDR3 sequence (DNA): TGTGCCAGCAGTTTGTGGCGGGGGACCAGCACAGATACGCAGTATTTT. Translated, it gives CASSLWRGTSTDTQYF. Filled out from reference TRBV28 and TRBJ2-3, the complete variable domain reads DVKVTQSSRYLVKRTGEKVFLECVQDMDHENMFWYRQDPGLGLRLIYFSYDVKMKEKGDIPEGYSVSREKKERFSLILESASTNQTSMYLCASSLWRGTSTDTQYFGPGTRLTVL.

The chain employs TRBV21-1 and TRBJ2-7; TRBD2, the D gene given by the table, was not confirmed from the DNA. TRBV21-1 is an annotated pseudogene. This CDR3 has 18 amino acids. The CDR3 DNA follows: TGTGCCAGCAGCAAAGAACGGGAATCCCGGGAGGGATCCTACGAGCAGTACGTC. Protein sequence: CASSKERESREGSYEQYV.

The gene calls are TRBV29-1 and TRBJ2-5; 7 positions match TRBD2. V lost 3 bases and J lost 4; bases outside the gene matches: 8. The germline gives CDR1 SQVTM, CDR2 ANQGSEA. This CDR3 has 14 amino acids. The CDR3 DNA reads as TGCAGCGTTGACGGTCGGGGGGAGAGAGAGACCCAGTACTTC. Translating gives CSVDGRGERETQYF.

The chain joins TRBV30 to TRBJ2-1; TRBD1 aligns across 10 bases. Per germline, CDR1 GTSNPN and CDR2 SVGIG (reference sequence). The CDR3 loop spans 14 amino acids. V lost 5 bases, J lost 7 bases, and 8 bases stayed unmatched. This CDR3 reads CAWDRTGGGNEQFF. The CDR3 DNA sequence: TGTGCCTGGGACCGGACAGGGGGTGGGAATGAGCAGTTCTTC. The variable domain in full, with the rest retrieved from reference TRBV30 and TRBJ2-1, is SQTIHQWPATLVQPVGSPLSLECTVEGTSNPNLYWYRQAAGRGLQLLFYSVGIGQISSEVPQNLSASRPQDRQFILSSKKLLLSDSGFYLCAWDRTGGGNEQFFGPGTRLTVL.

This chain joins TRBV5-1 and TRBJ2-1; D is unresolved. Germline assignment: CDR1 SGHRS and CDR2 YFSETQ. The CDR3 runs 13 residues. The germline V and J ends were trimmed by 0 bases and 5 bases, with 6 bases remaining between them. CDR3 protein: CASSLDPDNEQFF. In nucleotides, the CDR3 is TGCGCCAGCAGCTTGGACCCGGACAATGAGCAGTTCTTC. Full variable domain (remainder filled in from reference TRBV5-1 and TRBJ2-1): KAGVTQTPRYLIKTRGQQVTLSCSPISGHRSVSWYQQTPGQGLQFLFEYFSETQRNKGNFPGRFSGRQFSNSRSEMNVSTLELGDSALYLCASSLDPDNEQFFGPGTRLTVL.

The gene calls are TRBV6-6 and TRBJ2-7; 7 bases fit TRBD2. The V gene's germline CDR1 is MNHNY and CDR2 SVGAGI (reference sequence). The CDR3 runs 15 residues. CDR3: CVGCYETSSKTEQYV. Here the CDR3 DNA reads TGTGTCGGGTGTTATGAGACTAGCTCTAAGACCGAGCAGTACGTC.

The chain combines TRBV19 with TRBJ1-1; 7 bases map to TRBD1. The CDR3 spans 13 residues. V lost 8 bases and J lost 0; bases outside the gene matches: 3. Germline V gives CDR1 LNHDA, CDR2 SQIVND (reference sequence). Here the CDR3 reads CASRDRVNTEAFF. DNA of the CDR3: TGTGCCAGTCGAGACAGGGTGAACACTGAAGCTTTCTTT.

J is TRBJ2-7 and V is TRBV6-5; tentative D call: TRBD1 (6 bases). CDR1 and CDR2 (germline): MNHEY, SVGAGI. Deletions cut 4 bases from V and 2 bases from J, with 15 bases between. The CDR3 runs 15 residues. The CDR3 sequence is CASSFLRRDTYEQYF. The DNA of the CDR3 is TGTGCCAGCAGTTTTCTACGCCGGGACACCTACGAGCAGTACTTC.

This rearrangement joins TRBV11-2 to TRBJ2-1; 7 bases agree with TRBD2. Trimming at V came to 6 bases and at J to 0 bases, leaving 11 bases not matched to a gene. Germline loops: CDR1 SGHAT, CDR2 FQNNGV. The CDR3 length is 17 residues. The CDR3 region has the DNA TGTGCCAGCAGATTAAGCGGGGCAGCCAGCTCCTACAATGAGCAGTTCTTC. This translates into CASRLSGAASSYNEQFF.

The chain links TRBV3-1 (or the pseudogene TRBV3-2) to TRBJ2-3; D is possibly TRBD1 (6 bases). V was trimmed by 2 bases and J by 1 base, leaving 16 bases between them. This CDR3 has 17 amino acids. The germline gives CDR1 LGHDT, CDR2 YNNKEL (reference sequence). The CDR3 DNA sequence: TGTGCCAGCAGCCAACCCTTGGACAGCTGGGGCACAGATACGCAGTATTTT. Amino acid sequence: CASSQPLDSWGTDTQYF.

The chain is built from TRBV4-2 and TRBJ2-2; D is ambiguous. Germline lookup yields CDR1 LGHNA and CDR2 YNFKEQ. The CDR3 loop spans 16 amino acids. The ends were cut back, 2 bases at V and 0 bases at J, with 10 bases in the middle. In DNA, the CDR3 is TGTGCCAGCAGCCAACCATCATGGCCGAACACCGGGGAGCTGTTTTTT. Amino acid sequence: CASSQPSWPNTGELFF.

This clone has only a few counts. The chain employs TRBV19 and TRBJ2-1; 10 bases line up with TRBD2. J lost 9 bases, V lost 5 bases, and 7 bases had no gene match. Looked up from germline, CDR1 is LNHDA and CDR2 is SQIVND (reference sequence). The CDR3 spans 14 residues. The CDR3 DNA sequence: TGTGCCAGTAGTCCTAGCGGGAGAGTTGGTGAGCAGTTCTTC. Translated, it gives CASSPSGRVGEQFF.

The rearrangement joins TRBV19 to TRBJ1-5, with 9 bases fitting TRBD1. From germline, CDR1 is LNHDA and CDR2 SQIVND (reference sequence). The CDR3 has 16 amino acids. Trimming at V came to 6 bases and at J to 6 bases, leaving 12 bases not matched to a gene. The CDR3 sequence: CASRPPGTGSGQPQHF. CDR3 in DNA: TGTGCCAGTAGGCCTCCCGGGACAGGGTCCGGTCAGCCCCAGCATTTT.

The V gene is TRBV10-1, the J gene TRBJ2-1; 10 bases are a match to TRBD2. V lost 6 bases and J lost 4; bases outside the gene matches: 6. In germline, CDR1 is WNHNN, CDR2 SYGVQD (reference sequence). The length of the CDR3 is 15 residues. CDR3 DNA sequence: TGCGCCAGCAGCTCTGGAGCGGGAGGGTACAATGAGCAGTTCTTC. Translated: CASSSGAGGYNEQFF.